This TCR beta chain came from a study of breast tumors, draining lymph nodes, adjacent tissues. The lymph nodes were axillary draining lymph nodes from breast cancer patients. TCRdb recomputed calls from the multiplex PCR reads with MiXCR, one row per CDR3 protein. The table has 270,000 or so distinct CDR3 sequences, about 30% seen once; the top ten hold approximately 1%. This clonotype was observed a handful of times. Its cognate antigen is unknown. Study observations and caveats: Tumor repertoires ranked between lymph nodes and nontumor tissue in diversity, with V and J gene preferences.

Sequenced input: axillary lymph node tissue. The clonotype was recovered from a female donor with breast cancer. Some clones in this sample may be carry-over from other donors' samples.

CDR3 coding DNA: TGCAGCGCTGGACAGGAAGGGACTGAAGCTTTCTTT. Amino acid sequence: CSAGQEGTEAFF. This chain uses TRBV29-1 with TRBJ1-1, with TRBD1 identical over 7 bases. V lost 7 bases, J lost 5 bases, and 7 bases stayed unmatched. CDR1 is SQVTM and CDR2 is ANQGSEA in the germline V gene. This CDR3 contains 12 residues.